This T cell receptor beta chain was obtained from a study of blood T cell repertoires in COVID-19 (dated by TCRdb to 2020 to 2021). Some background on the complete study: Samples covering the acute and convalescent phases of COVID-19 were provided by collaborators in the United States, Italy and Spain. The prospective study material was composed of cDNA or gDNA derived from T cells, B-cell-depleted T cells, or PBMCs. Subjects who had been exposed to COVID-19, were actively infected with it, or had recovered from it provided the deeply sampled blood TCRbeta repertoires that made up the dataset. The repertoires were released in a freely available public database meant as a resource for research on the immune response to SARS-CoV-2. Samples were obtained from the ongoing ImmuneRACE study (first 160 participants) and from over 1,000 subjects provided by 6 global collaborators. A de-identified subject ID, COVID-19 status, age in years and sex were almost always included in the sample metadata. Where available, HLA class I and class II types were taken from metadata supplied by the sample provider and were not determined by assay-based typing. Overall results and qualifications from the work: How much clinical and demographic metadata was included differed by source and by participant, and the metadata was provided uncurated.

TCRbeta CDR3 regions were amplified from genomic DNA by means of the immunoSEQ Assay, a bias-controlled multiplex PCR. Regarding the original processing steps: Nucleated cell counts per sample were estimated from amplification of reference gene primers within the assay. Sequence reads were collapsed and filtered to measure the absolute abundance of every unique TCRbeta CDR3 rearrangement. For each sample, productive Simpson clonality was calculated as the square root of Simpson's diversity index over productive rearrangements. Entries here come from immuneACCESS through TCRdb and include only in-frame sequences with V and J called. Some clones fail to appear in such tables; in the studies checked, an unresolved V gene covers under half of the shortfall, and the cause of the remainder is unknown. That table furnishes V, J and clone size, whereas the DNA furnished D and trimming. The sample table holds over 150,000 clones, of which 82% were seen once. 10% to 13% of the sample comes from the top ten.

Comment on this clone: The target of this receptor is not known. There are no base qualities to consult, and no much larger clone falls within one base.

Whole blood was collected in K2EDTA tubes by collaborating institutions according to the institutions' own protocols. For TCRbeta analysis, collaborator samples were shipped as frozen whole blood, as isolated PBMCs, or as DNA extracted from either sample type. The sequence was obtained from a woman aged 80 or over with active or convalescent COVID-19. The sample consisted of peripheral blood.

At the DNA level, the sequence is TGTGCCAGCAGCGTCCAGGGGGTAGATACGCAGTATTTT. The resulting protein is CASSVQGVDTQYF. This receptor chain uses TRBV9 and TRBJ2-3; the junction holds 7 bases that match TRBD1. The germline V gene sets CDR1 to SGDLS and CDR2 to YYNGEE. The germline V and J ends show losses of 2 bases and 5 bases respectively, and no gene match explains 2 bases of the junction. The CDR3 contains 13 residues, cysteine and phenylalanine counted. The entry retains the CDR3 DNA only, 39 bases that are in frame from base 1.